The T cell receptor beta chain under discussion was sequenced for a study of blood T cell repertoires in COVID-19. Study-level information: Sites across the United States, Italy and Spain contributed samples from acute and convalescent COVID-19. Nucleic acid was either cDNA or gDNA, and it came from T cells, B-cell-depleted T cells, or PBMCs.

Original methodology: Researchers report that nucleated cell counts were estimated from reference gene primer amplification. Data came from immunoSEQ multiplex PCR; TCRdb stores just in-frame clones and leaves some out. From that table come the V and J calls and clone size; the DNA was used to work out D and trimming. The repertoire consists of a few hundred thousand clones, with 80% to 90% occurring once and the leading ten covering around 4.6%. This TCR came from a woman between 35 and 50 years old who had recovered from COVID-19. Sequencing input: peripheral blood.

CDR3 sequence reads: CASSLTGGGGNQPQHF. The CDR3 DNA reads TGTGCCAGCAGCTTGACAGGAGGAGGCGGCAATCAGCCCCAGCATTTT. V gene TRBV7-9 combines with J gene TRBJ1-5; D possibly corresponds to TRBD1 (6 bases). The CDR3 spans 16 residues. Trimming took off 3 bases at V and 2 bases at J, with 14 bases between the two ends. Germline V gives CDR1 SEHNR, CDR2 FQNEAQ (reference sequence).